The sequence of this TCR beta chain was determined in a study of persistence of HIV-infected CD4 T cells. In the study overall: Donors had been on suppressive ART for a median of 8 years.

Regarding the study as a whole: Antigen-responding cells were enriched for degenerate expanded CDR3beta sequences.

The immunoSEQ assay was version 4, run in survey mode. Template was genomic DNA at around 9.3 ng/uL, with up to about 1 ug used per sample. Only in-frame clones appear in the TCRdb table, and some are missing; sequencing was by immunoSEQ multiplex PCR. The table includes under 20,000 clones, around 78% detected once. For this clone: Its antigen is undetermined.

V was clipped by 2 bases and J by 4 bases; unmatched bases: 2. Germline CDR1 and CDR2: MRHNA and SNTAGT. This CDR3 spans 14 amino acids. Stimulation used about 10 ug/mL lysate from CMV-infected fibroblasts. Sorting of responding CD4+ T cells relied on upregulated CD40 ligand together with CD69. The sequence was collected from an adult man with HIV who was CMV-seropositive. V gene TRBV6-4 combines with J gene TRBJ2-1; the match to TRBD2 covers 7 bases. The sequencing here drew on CD4+ T cells sorted from PBMCs after approximately 18-hour stimulation, taken from a patient who received antiretroviral therapy. CDR3 loop: CASSDREGYNEQFF. CDR3 coding DNA: TGTGCCAGCAGTGACAGGGAGGGGTACAATGAGCAGTTCTTC.